The next 7 T cell receptor beta chains were all read from a single sample in a study of blood T cell repertoires in COVID-19. The protocol was immunoSEQ multiplex PCR, while the TCRdb copy is restricted to in-frame clones and leaves out a portion. Among approximately 240,000 clones listed, 70% to 90% were seen once. The source material was peripheral blood. All receptors derive from a woman aged 18-35 years who had recovered from COVID-19.

This clone was found once. The chain has TRBV2 and TRBJ2-5, with a weak D call TRBD2 (5 bases). The CDR3 consists of 13 residues. The germline V and J ends were trimmed by 7 bases and 4 bases, with 13 bases remaining between them. Germline V gives CDR1 SNHLY, CDR2 FYNNEI. CDR3 protein: CASKGSAGETQYF. DNA of the CDR3: TGTGCCAGCAAGGGAAGTGCGGGAGAGACCCAGTACTTC.

This chain links TRBV30 with TRBJ2-7; D gene uncertain. The CDR3 contains 11 residues. Germline CDR1 and CDR2: GTSNPN and SVGIG (reference sequence). The V end was cut by 3 bases, the J end by 1 base, with 4 bases between. The CDR3 protein is CAWRSSYEQYF. DNA for the CDR3: TGTGCCTGGAGGTCTTCCTACGAGCAGTACTTC. Based on the CDR3 plus reference TRBV30 and TRBJ2-7, the full variable domain is SQTIHQWPATLVQPVGSPLSLECTVEGTSNPNLYWYRQAAGRGLQLLFYSVGIGQISSEVPQNLSASRPQDRQFILSSKKLLLSDSGFYLCAWRSSYEQYFGPGTRLTVT.

This chain links TRBV2 with TRBJ1-2, with unresolved D. Germline CDR1 is SNHLY and CDR2 is FYNNEI. V was clipped by 7 bases and J by 4 bases, with 10 bases between them. The CDR3 is 12 residues long. CDR3 sequence: CASTSTSYGYTF. For the CDR3, the DNA is TGTGCCAGCACCTCGACAAGCTATGGCTACACCTTC.

V usage is TRBV15 and J usage is TRBJ2-4, with 11 bases aligning to TRBD2. Germline CDR1 is LNHNV and CDR2 is YYDKDF (reference sequence). V lost 5 bases and J lost 5; bases outside the gene matches: 8. This CDR3 has 16 amino acids. The DNA of the CDR3 is TGTGCCACCAGCGGGACTAGCGGTAACAGAGAAAACATTCAGTACTTC. It encodes CATSGTSGNRENIQYF.

V gene TRBV7-2 combines with J gene TRBJ1-5; the match to TRBD1 covers 7 bases. The CDR3 runs 18 residues. Germline loops: CDR1 SGHTA, CDR2 FQGNSA. The V segment lost 0 bases and the J segment 0 bases; nucleotides outside the gene matches: 8. CDR3 nucleotide sequence: TGTGCCAGCAGCTTAGCACGGGACAGCTTGTATAGCAATCAGCCCCAGCATTTT. As protein: CASSLARDSLYSNQPQHF.

The chain couples TRBV2 to TRBJ2-7; TRBD2 matches 13 bases. CDR3 size: 15 residues. J lost 5 bases, V lost 7 bases, and 8 bases had no gene match. CDR1 and CDR2 from the germline V gene are SNHLY and FYNNEI. For the CDR3, the DNA is TGTGCCAGCAATGGGGGGACTAGCGGGAAACACGAGCAGTACTTC. It yields the protein CASNGGTSGKHEQYF.

This clone has just a few counts. This chain links TRBV27 with TRBJ2-3, with TRBD1 matching over 9 bases. Germline assignment: CDR1 MNHEY and CDR2 SMNVEV (reference sequence). This CDR3 has 15 amino acids. V shed 4 bases and J 4 bases; nucleotides not matched to a gene: 6. The CDR3 region is CASSWTGEGADTQYF. For the CDR3, the DNA is TGTGCCAGCAGTTGGACAGGGGAAGGGGCAGATACGCAGTATTTT.